Listed here are 2 T cell receptor beta chains from one sample, sequenced in a study of T cell therapy after organ transplantation. Antigen specificity for these receptors is unknown. The data were produced by immunoSEQ multiplex PCR, yet TCRdb's version contains in-frame clones alone and is incomplete. The table lists 20,000 or so clones, roughly four fifths of them singletons, with around 8.7% in the top ten. The sample's time point: 4-8 weeks after completion of therapy. The specimen comprised CD8+ T cells from blood, sampled after autologous CMV-specific T cell therapy. These receptors were collected from a human patient who had received a solid organ transplant and had CMV disease. Some T cells may be graft donor cells.

The J gene is TRBJ1-1, the V gene TRBV5-1, with D perhaps TRBD1 (5 bases). Trimming shortened V by 4 bases and J by 0 bases, and 13 bases separated the two germline ends. This CDR3 comprises 15 residues. The germline V gene encodes CDR1 SGHRS and CDR2 YFSETQ. DNA of the CDR3: TGCGCCAGCAGCCTCAGACAGACAATGAACACTGAAGCTTTCTTT. It translates to CASSLRQTMNTEAFF.

This chain connects TRBV7-9 to TRBJ2-7; 7 nucleotides line up with TRBD1. V trimming: 1 base; J trimming: 3 bases; junction bases outside the gene matches: 6. CDR1 is SEHNR, CDR2 FQNEAQ, per germline (reference sequence). The CDR3 is made up of 15 amino acids. DNA of the CDR3: TGTGCCAGCAGCTTAGGTTGGGACAGCTTCTACGAGCAGTACTTC. Translation gives CASSLGWDSFYEQYF.